The following is a T cell receptor beta chain sequence with its context. The table came from immunoSEQ multiplex PCR; TCRdb's copy has only in-frame clones and leaves some out. The sample lists more than 100,000 clones, approximately 90% occurring once. This record belongs to a study of control samples from healthy donors and cancer patients. Germline lookup yields CDR1 MNHEY and CDR2 SMNVEV (reference sequence). Trimming shortened V by 5 bases and J by 0 bases, and 20 bases separated the two germline ends. The CDR3 covers 18 residues. V is TRBV27 and J is TRBJ1-3; D possibly corresponds to TRBD1 (6 bases). The sequenced sample was blood. The TCR sequence derives from a young woman in good health. The CDR3 region is CASSPRWTAESSGNTIYF. The CDR3 DNA is TGTGCCAGCAGTCCGAGATGGACAGCCGAAAGCTCTGGAAACACCATATATTTT.